This T cell receptor beta chain was documented in a study of Tregs in tolerant kidney transplant recipients. Whole-study results and caveats: Biological reproducibility was not directly addressed, but technical replication error appeared minimal. Validation in larger populations is needed because few patients were studied. Expanding Tregs on activated donor B cells appeared to best identify donor-specific TCRbeta clones.

Concerning this clone itself: Its antigen is still unknown.

The V end lost 6 bases, the J end lost 3 bases, and 11 bases lay between the germline ends. CDR1 is MNHNY, CDR2 SVGAGI, per germline (reference sequence). There are 13 residues in the CDR3. CD4+CD25+CD127- Tregs, CD4+CD25- non-Tregs, CD4 and CD8 cells were sorted. Assay used: immunoSEQ multiplex PCR; TCRdb lists only in-frame clones, some missing. The sample carries around 77,000 clones, roughly 98% recorded once. The sample here was CD4+ T cells from blood, taken before the transplant. This chain joins TRBV6-6 and TRBJ1-2; D uncertain. The source is a human donor who received a combined kidney and bone marrow transplant. Here the CDR3 reads CASREPGDYGYTF. As DNA, the CDR3 is TGTGCCAGCAGAGAACCGGGAGACTATGGCTACACCTTC.